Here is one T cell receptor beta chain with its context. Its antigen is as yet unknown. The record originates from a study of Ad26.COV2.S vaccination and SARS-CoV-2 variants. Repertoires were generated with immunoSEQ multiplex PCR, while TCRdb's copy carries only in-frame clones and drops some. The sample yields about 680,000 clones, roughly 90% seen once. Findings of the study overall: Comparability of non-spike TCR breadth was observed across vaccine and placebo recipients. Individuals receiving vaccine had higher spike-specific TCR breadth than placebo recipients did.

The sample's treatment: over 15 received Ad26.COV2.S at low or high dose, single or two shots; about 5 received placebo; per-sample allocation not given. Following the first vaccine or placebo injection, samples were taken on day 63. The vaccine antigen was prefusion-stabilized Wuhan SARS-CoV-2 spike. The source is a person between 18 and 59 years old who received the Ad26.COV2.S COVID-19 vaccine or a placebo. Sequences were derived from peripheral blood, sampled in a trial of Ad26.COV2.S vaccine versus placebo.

The CDR3 DNA reads TGCAGCGTTGAAACTACTTCTAGCACAGATACGCAGTATTTT. This codes for CSVETTSSTDTQYF. The chain is built from TRBV29-1 and TRBJ2-3; no definite D call. This CDR3 region has 14 residues. Germline V gene sequence: CDR1 SQVTM, CDR2 ANQGSEA. V lost 2 bases and J lost 0, with 9 bases in between.